A single sample gave rise to the 27 T cell receptor beta chains below, sequenced in a study of regulatory T cells in long-lasting Graves disease. Time point reported: persistent/refractory GD, antithyroid drugs over 5 years with positive TRAb. The TCR library was prepared using RNA isolated from PBMCs. CDR3 regions were amplified by Arm-PCR using iRepertoire HTBI primers to build TCR beta libraries. From the multiplex PCR reads, TCRdb called clonotypes with MiXCR, one entry per CDR3 protein. Here the sample spans around 450,000 distinct CDR3 sequences, 20% to 25% being singletons. Sequenced material: peripheral blood mononuclear cells (PBMCs), taken when the disease was refractory, from a patient treated with antithyroid drugs. The source is a female donor with Graves disease.

This clonotype was seen many times. The rearrangement links TRBV6-5 to TRBJ1-6; a possible D gene is TRBD1 (5 bases). From germline, CDR1 is MNHEY and CDR2 SVGAGI. V gave up 2 bases and J gave up 7 bases, with 12 bases separating them. This CDR3 comprises 15 residues. In DNA, the CDR3 is TGTGCCAGCAGTTACATGTGGGGCGGGAATTCACCCCTCCACTTT. Its protein is CASSYMWGGNSPLHF.

V is TRBV5-1 and J is TRBJ2-7, with TRBD2 matching over 9 bases. CDR1 and CDR2 (germline): SGHRS, YFSETQ. The ends lost 0 bases at V and 3 bases at J; junction bases unmatched: 7. The CDR3 length is 16 residues. CDR3 nucleotide sequence: TGCGCCAGCAGCTTGGAGCCAGCGGGAGGCCTCTACGAGCAGTACTTC. As protein: CASSLEPAGGLYEQYF.

This clonotype turned up a few times. The V and J genes are TRBV4-1 and TRBJ1-2; 7 nucleotides match TRBD1. After removal of 0 bases from V and 3 bases from J, the junction contained 4 bases not matched to a gene. The length of the CDR3 is 15 residues. Per the germline V gene, CDR1 is MGHRA and CDR2 is YSYEKL. The CDR3 loop is CASSQERTGDYGYTF. The CDR3 DNA reads as TGCGCCAGCAGCCAAGAAAGGACAGGCGACTATGGCTACACCTTC.

This clonotype was seen at least ten times. Germline and junction disagree at one end, which may indicate a read error. This sequence joins TRBV6-5 and TRBJ1-1, with TRBD1 as a possible D gene (5 bases). Looked up from germline, CDR1 is MNHEY and CDR2 is SVGAGI. The CDR3 length is 13 residues. CDR3 in DNA: TGTGCCAGCAGCTACTCAGGGCTCCCTGAAGCTTTCTTT. Protein product: CASSYSGLPEAFF.

V usage is TRBV19 and J usage is TRBJ2-7, with TRBD1 identical over 10 bases. Germline CDR1 LNHDA, CDR2 SQIVND (reference sequence). V shed 2 bases and J 4 bases; nucleotides not matched to a gene: 5. This CDR3 spans 15 amino acids. The CDR3 coding sequence is TGTGCCAGTAGTATAAGACAGGGGGCGGGATACGAGCAGTACTTC. It encodes CASSIRQGAGYEQYF.

This clonotype occurred a few times. Here the CDR3 DNA reads TGCAGCGGGTGGGGACAGGGGATGAATACGCAGTATTTT. Its translation is CSGWGQGMNTQYF. This chain links TRBV29-1 with TRBJ2-3, with TRBD1 matching over 10 bases. This CDR3 region has 13 residues. Trimming removed 7 bases from V and 7 bases from J; junction bases left unmatched: 8. Germline loops: CDR1 SQVTM, CDR2 ANQGSEA.

This clonotype was observed many times. The chain recombines TRBV12-3 or TRBV12-4 with TRBJ2-7, with TRBD2 as a possible D gene (6 bases). The V end lost 2 bases, the J end lost 4 bases, and 15 bases lay between the germline ends. The CDR3 totals 15 residues. In nucleotides, the CDR3 is TGTGCCAGCAGTTTAAGCGAGCGGGTGGGTTACGAGCAGTACTTC. This sequence encodes CASSLSERVGYEQYF.

The sample holds many counts of this clonotype. The V gene is TRBV24-1, the J gene TRBJ2-5, with 7 bases identical to TRBD1. The CDR3 extends over 14 amino acids. With 4 bases clipped from V and 4 bases from J, the junction kept 5 bases outside the gene matches. The V gene's germline CDR1 is KGHDR and CDR2 SFDVKD. The CDR3 spells CATSDRQGLETQYF. The CDR3 DNA reads as TGTGCCACCAGTGACAGACAGGGCTTAGAGACCCAGTACTTC.

This clonotype appeared many times. The CDR3 is CASSEGLYYYGYTF. The CDR3 nucleotides read TGTGCCAGTAGTGAGGGATTGTACTATTATGGCTACACCTTC. The V and J genes are TRBV19 and TRBJ1-2; D gene uncertain. The CDR3 has 14 residues. Germline assignment: CDR1 LNHDA and CDR2 SQIVND (reference sequence). V lost 5 bases to trimming and J lost 5 bases, with 15 bases between them.

This clonotype was recorded at least ten times. The CDR3 DNA reads TGTGCCGCCAAGAGGGATGATTATCAGCCCCAGCATTTT. This gives the protein CAAKRDDYQPQHF. The V and J genes are TRBV2 and TRBJ1-5; the D is unclear. The CDR3 consists of 13 residues. CDR1 is SNHLY and CDR2 is FYNNEI in the germline V gene. V dropped 11 bases and J dropped 5 bases, with 16 bases sitting between them. Together with reference TRBV2 and TRBJ1-5, the CDR3 gives the full variable domain: EPEVTQTPSHQVTQMGQEVILRCVPISNHLYFYWYRQILGQKVEFLVSFYNNEISEKSEIFDDQFSVERPDGSNFTLKIRSTKLEDSAMYFCAAKRDDYQPQHFGDGTRLSIL.

This clonotype occurred many times. The chain employs TRBV7-6 and TRBJ2-7; D is unclear. V dropped 3 bases and J dropped 0 bases, with 6 bases sitting between them. The CDR3 is 13 residues long. The germline gives CDR1 SGHVS, CDR2 FNYEAQ. The DNA for the CDR3 is TGTGCCAGCAGCTTTACAAGCTCCTACGAGCAGTACTTC. This gives the protein CASSFTSSYEQYF.

There are a few counts of this clonotype. The genes are TRBV7-2 and TRBJ2-4; 9 positions match TRBD1. The CDR3 covers 20 residues. The germline gives CDR1 SGHTA, CDR2 FQGNSA. The ends lost 3 bases at V and 0 bases at J; junction bases unmatched: 15. CDR3 in amino acids: CASSFPRTGVEYLAKNIQYF. The CDR3 coding sequence is TGTGCCAGCAGCTTCCCCCGGACAGGGGTTGAGTATTTAGCCAAAAACATTCAGTACTTC.

The chain joins TRBV24-1 to TRBJ1-2; D call uncertain. This CDR3 spans 13 amino acids. Germline V gene data show CDR1 as KGHDR and CDR2 as SFDVKD. Trimming took 3 bases from V and 5 from J, leaving 9 bases between them. The CDR3 loop reads CATSDRDAYGYTF. The CDR3 DNA is TGTGCCACCAGTGATCGGGATGCATATGGCTACACCTTC.

This clonotype was detected only a few times. The chain uses TRBV5-6 and TRBJ1-6, with D unresolved. From germline, CDR1 is SGHDT and CDR2 YYEEEE. Trimming left V 4 bases short and J 10 bases short, with 15 bases between. This CDR3 has 14 residues. This CDR3 reads CASSTPGDWSPLHF. Written as DNA, the CDR3 is TGTGCCAGCAGCACACCGGGAGATTGGTCACCCCTCCACTTT.

The sample holds a few counts of this clonotype. In DNA, the CDR3 is TGTGCCAGCAGCCAGGAGGGGAGGGCGCAAAATGAAAAACTGTTTTTT. It encodes CASSQEGRAQNEKLFF. J is TRBJ1-4 and V is TRBV7-6, with D perhaps TRBD1 (5 bases). V lost 5 bases and J 5 bases, leaving 18 bases between the germline ends. Germline-derived CDR1 and CDR2 are SGHVS and FNYEAQ. The CDR3 has 16 amino acids.

This clonotype was found a few times. The chain is built from TRBV20-1 and TRBJ2-2; D might be TRBD2 (6 bases). The V gene's germline CDR1 is DFQATT and CDR2 SNEGSKA (reference sequence). The germline V and J ends were trimmed by 2 bases and 0 bases, with 10 bases remaining between them. CDR3 length: 15 amino acids. CDR3 sequence: CSARIGTSNTGELFF. CDR3 nucleotide sequence: TGCAGTGCTAGAATCGGGACTTCGAACACCGGGGAGCTGTTTTTT.

This clonotype was counted ten times or more. The chain employs TRBV28 and TRBJ2-7; 7 positions agree with TRBD2. Germline V gene data show CDR1 as MDHEN and CDR2 as SYDVKM. The CDR3 contains 14 residues. Trimming at V came to 9 bases and at J to 3 bases, leaving 11 bases not matched to a gene. CDR3 region: CASVTRLADYEQYF. The CDR3 bases are TGTGCCAGTGTCACACGACTAGCCGACTACGAGCAGTACTTC.

The chain combines TRBV9 with TRBJ2-2; 8 nucleotides agree with TRBD1. Losses at the gene ends were 0 bases for V and 5 bases for J; bases not matched to a gene: 6. Per germline, CDR1 SGDLS and CDR2 YYNGEE. The CDR3 is 16 residues long. DNA for the CDR3: TGTGCCAGCAGCGTAGCCTCAACAGGGGGAACCGGGGAGCTGTTTTTT. It codes for CASSVASTGGTGELFF.

The chain joins TRBV6-1 to TRBJ1-2; a possible D gene is TRBD1 (5 bases). CDR1 and CDR2 (germline): MNHNS, SASEGT. CDR3 length: 15 amino acids. Trimming took 6 bases from V and 4 from J, leaving 18 bases between them. The CDR3 is CASRKGRDGTYGYTF. In DNA form, the CDR3 reads TGTGCCAGCAGGAAGGGGAGGGACGGAACCTATGGCTACACCTTC.

This clonotype was counted only a few times. The chain's CDR3 is CASSFSGPANYGYTF. DNA for the CDR3: TGTGCCAGCAGTTTTTCGGGTCCTGCTAACTATGGCTACACCTTC. The chain recombines TRBV27 with TRBJ1-2; D not certain. This CDR3 contains 15 residues. The V end was cut by 3 bases, the J end by 0 bases, with 11 bases between. The germline V gene encodes CDR1 MNHEY and CDR2 SMNVEV (reference sequence).

This clonotype was recorded a few times. It may be a read error: a sequence one base away is much more abundant. V gene TRBV6-5 combines with J gene TRBJ2-7; tentatively, D is TRBD2 (6 bases). The CDR3 has 14 amino acids. Germline V gene lookup returns CDR1 MNHEY and CDR2 SVGAGI. The CDR3, as DNA: TGTACCAGCAGTTACTACGGGAGAGGGTACGAGCAGTACTTC. Protein product: CTSSYYGRGYEQYF.

In this sample, this clonotype turned up a few times. The chain has TRBV12-3 or TRBV12-4 and TRBJ1-5, with TRBD1 identical over 11 bases. There are 15 residues in the CDR3. With 5 bases clipped from V and 7 bases from J, the junction kept 7 bases outside the gene matches. The CDR3 DNA follows: TGTGCCAGCAGTAGGACAGGGGGCAGAGAACAGCCCCAGCATTTT. This sequence encodes CASSRTGGREQPQHF.

This rearrangement joins TRBV29-1 to TRBJ1-1; 8 bases are a match to TRBD1. V trimming: 0 bases; J trimming: 0 bases; junction bases outside the gene matches: 6. This CDR3 region has 16 residues. Looked up from germline, CDR1 is SQVTM and CDR2 is ANQGSEA. The DNA of the CDR3 is TGCAGCGTTGAAGAACTCGGACAGGGAATGAACACTGAAGCTTTCTTT. Translating it yields CSVEELGQGMNTEAFF.

This clonotype was counted only a few times. This sequence joins TRBV5-5 and TRBJ2-7; TRBD1 agrees at 7 bases. Germline-derived CDR1 and CDR2 are SGHKS and YYEKEE (reference sequence). V lost 3 bases and J lost 6; bases outside the gene matches: 9. The CDR3 spans 14 residues. DNA for the CDR3: TGTGCCAGCAGCTCCGGGACAGTCGTCTCCGAGCAGTACTTC. Its translation: CASSSGTVVSEQYF. Together with reference TRBV5-5 and TRBJ2-7, the CDR3 gives the full variable domain: DAGVTQSPTHLIKTRGQQVTLRCSPISGHKSVSWYQQVLGQGPQFIFQYYEKEERGRGNFPDRFSARQFPNYSSELNVNALLLGDSALYLCASSSGTVVSEQYFGPGTRLTVT.

This chain connects TRBV4-1 to TRBJ1-2; no clear D gene. With 0 bases removed from V and 4 bases from J, the gap between germline ends came to 15 bases. The germline V gene encodes CDR1 MGHRA and CDR2 YSYEKL. CDR3 length equals 16 residues. The CDR3 sequence: CASSQDQAASIYGYTF. CDR3 DNA: TGCGCCAGCAGCCAAGATCAGGCAGCTTCGATCTATGGCTACACCTTC.

This clonotype occurred many times. The rearrangement links TRBV15 to TRBJ1-1, with a weak D call TRBD1 (5 bases). CDR3 size: 16 residues. Trimming removed 5 bases at V and 6 bases at J, with 22 bases between. CDR1 is LNHNV and CDR2 is YYDKDF in the germline V gene (reference sequence). CDR3 sequence: CATSAQGQNPRAEAFF. CDR3 sequence (DNA): TGTGCCACCAGCGCGCAAGGGCAGAACCCCAGGGCTGAAGCTTTCTTT.

Comments on this clonotype: This may stem from a read error, because a much larger clone lies one nucleotide away. The conserved phenylalanine or tryptophan normally closing the CDR3 is absent here, so this likely arose from a read error. The chain uses TRBV6-9 and TRBJ1-1, with D tentatively TRBD1 (6 bases). V shed 3 bases and J shed 3 bases, with 14 bases lying between them. The germline V gene encodes CDR1 MNHGY and CDR2 SVAAGI. The CDR3 totals 15 residues. The CDR3 DNA reads as TGTGCCAGCAGTTACTCTGGGGGGCAGGACACTGAAGCTTTCCTT. This sequence encodes CASSYSGGQDTEAFL.